This entry features one T cell receptor beta chain sequence. Its antigen is currently unknown. The entry originates in a study of cytomegalovirus exposure and HLA in healthy donors. Study-wide context: The roughly 670 first-cohort repertoires and the 100 to 150 validation repertoires shared the same platform, a later analysis reported.

The study, taken as a whole, reports: Among TCR beta chains, those listed as cytomegalovirus-associated numbered around 180. Reports showed the classifier diagnosing cytomegalovirus status with high specificity and sensitivity.

Separate from the 666-subject first cohort, the approximately 120-subject validation cohort was the one that the donors belonged to. The table came from immunoSEQ multiplex PCR; TCRdb's copy has only in-frame clones and leaves some out. The table has hundreds of thousands of clones, around 86% seen once. This CDR3 comprises 15 residues. V shed 5 bases and J 0 bases; nucleotides not matched to a gene: 5. CDR1 SGHAT and CDR2 FQNNGV come from the germline V gene. This chain connects TRBV11-2 to TRBJ1-2, with TRBD1 identical over 8 bases. The receptor was derived from a woman between 18 and 30 years old in good health and CMV-seronegative. Sample: PBMCs. The CDR3 DNA reads as TGTGCCAGCAGCGGACAGGGAGTCGCTAACTATGGCTACACCTTC. Its translation: CASSGQGVANYGYTF.